This T cell receptor (beta chain) was identified during a study of blood T cell repertoires in COVID-19. In the original analysis: The authors estimated nucleated cell counts from reference gene primer amplification. Assay: immunoSEQ multiplex PCR; the TCRdb copy retains only in-frame clones and omits some. For V, J and clone size, that table is used; D and trimming come from the DNA. This sample has fewer than 200,000 clones, with approximately 84% found just once. This clone was counted a few times. V lost 8 bases and J 4 bases, leaving 12 bases between the germline ends. The CDR3 has 13 residues. The germline V gene has CDR1 MGHRA and CDR2 YSYEKL.

This clonotype was sampled from a human donor in a cohort sampled during active COVID-19. What was sequenced was peripheral blood. The chain recombines TRBV4-1 with TRBJ1-3; maybe TRBD1 (5 bases). The CDR3 protein is CASPKGPGNTIYF. The CDR3 DNA reads TGCGCCAGCCCCAAGGGGCCCGGAAACACCATATATTTT.